The text below deals with one TCR beta chain. The data derive from a study of blood T cell repertoires in COVID-19. About the study: Samples of COVID-19 (acute and convalescent) were obtained from the United States, Italy and Spain.

Participants came from roughly 25 US areas, aged roughly 18 to 90 years. There are 14 residues in the CDR3. Germline values: CDR1 SGHRS, CDR2 YFSETQ. Between the trimmed V and J ends, which lost 9 bases and 2 bases, there was a span of 16 bases. Method: immunoSEQ multiplex PCR; TCRdb's copy keeps in-frame clones and lacks some. This table holds 200,000 to 300,000 clones, around 92% found once. The receptor was isolated from a woman aged 25 to 39 with acute COVID-19. Sequencing input: PBMCs or T cells enriched from blood (not recorded which). The chain joins TRBV5-1 to TRBJ2-3, with D perhaps TRBD1 (6 bases). CDR3 sequence (DNA): TGCGCCACCATGCAGGGGTCCCTCACAGATACGCAGTATTTT. Its protein is CATMQGSLTDTQYF.